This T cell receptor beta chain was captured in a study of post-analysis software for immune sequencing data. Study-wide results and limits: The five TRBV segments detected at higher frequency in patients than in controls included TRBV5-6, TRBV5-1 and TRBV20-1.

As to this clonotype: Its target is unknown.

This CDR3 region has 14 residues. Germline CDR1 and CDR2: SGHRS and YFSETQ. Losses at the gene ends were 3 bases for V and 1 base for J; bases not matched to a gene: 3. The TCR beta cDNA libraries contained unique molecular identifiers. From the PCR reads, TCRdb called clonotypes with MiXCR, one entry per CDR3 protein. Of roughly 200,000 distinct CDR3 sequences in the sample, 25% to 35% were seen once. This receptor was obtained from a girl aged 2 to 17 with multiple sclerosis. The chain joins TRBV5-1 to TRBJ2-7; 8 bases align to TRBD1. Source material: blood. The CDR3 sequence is CASSWGQASYEQYF. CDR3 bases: TGCGCCAGCAGCTGGGGACAGGCATCCTACGAGCAGTACTTC. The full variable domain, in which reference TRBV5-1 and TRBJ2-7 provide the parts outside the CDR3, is KAGVTQTPRYLIKTRGQQVTLSCSPISGHRSVSWYQQTPGQGLQFLFEYFSETQRNKGNFPGRFSGRQFSNSRSEMNVSTLELGDSALYLCASSWGQASYEQYFGPGTRLTVT.